The 28 T cell receptor beta chains below all came from one sample that was sequenced in a study of cytomegalovirus exposure and HLA in healthy donors (dated by TCRdb to 2015 to 2018). Libraries were made using the immunoSEQ multiplex PCR assay. The multiplex PCR relied on a mix of 60 forward primers for TCR Vbeta segments and 13 reverse primers for TCR Jbeta segments. TCRdb stores this immuneACCESS table with in-frame sequences only. Part of the clones is absent; in the studies checked, under half of the shortfall reflects unresolved V genes, and no reason is known for the rest. Recorded for this sample are approximately 170,000 clones; approximately 77% of them occurred a single time. In total, the top ten clones hold less than 2% of the sample. Sequenced sample: PBMCs. Source of these receptors: a male donor in good health and CMV-seronegative.

The V call is TRBV7-2, the J call TRBJ2-1; TRBD2 matches at 7 bases. The CDR3 is made up of 16 amino acids. The V segment lost 5 bases and the J segment 4 bases; nucleotides outside the gene matches: 11. Germline V gene sequence: CDR1 SGHTA, CDR2 FQGNSA. The CDR3 region has the DNA TGTGCCAGCAGCCCAGCGCGGACTAGGACATACAATGAGCAGTTCTTC. Translating it yields CASSPARTRTYNEQFF.

This clone was counted a single time. The chain links TRBV18 to TRBJ2-7, with 8 bases lining up with TRBD2. The CDR3 contains 15 residues. V dropped 3 bases and J dropped 0; count of bases not matched to a gene: 4. CDR1 KGHSH and CDR2 LQKENI come from the germline V gene. CDR3 nucleotides: TGTGCCAGCTCACCGGGCGGGGGGACCTCCTACGAGCAGTACTTC. It is translated as CASSPGGGTSYEQYF.

The chain combines TRBV6-6 with TRBJ2-3; TRBD2 aligns across 13 bases. The CDR3 extends over 15 amino acids. The trim removed 4 bases at V and 4 bases at J, leaving 2 bases unmatched. The germline gives CDR1 MNHNY, CDR2 SVGAGI (reference sequence). CDR3 amino acids: CASSLLAGGADTQYF. The CDR3 DNA follows: TGTGCCAGCAGTTTACTAGCGGGAGGGGCAGATACGCAGTATTTT.

This clone occurred a few times. This rearrangement joins TRBV5-1 to TRBJ2-5; 8 bases line up with TRBD1. V dropped 7 bases and J dropped 5; count of bases not matched to a gene: 7. CDR1 and CDR2 from the germline V gene are SGHRS and YFSETQ. CDR3 length: 13 amino acids. CDR3 coding DNA: TGCGCCAGCGTCCCCCAGGGGGCCGAGACCCAGTACTTC. This codes for CASVPQGAETQYF.

The chain recombines TRBV18 with TRBJ1-2; D gene uncertain. This CDR3 is 13 amino acids long. Germline CDR1 and CDR2: KGHSH and LQKENI. V was pared by 0 bases and J by 8 bases, with 10 bases between. CDR3: CASSPPDGWGYTF. The DNA for the CDR3 is TGTGCCAGCTCACCACCTGACGGGTGGGGCTACACCTTC.

The chain carries TRBV6-6 and TRBJ2-1; 8 bases line up with TRBD2. The CDR3 runs 15 residues. V lost 5 bases and J lost 3; bases outside the gene matches: 6. Per the germline V gene, CDR1 is MNHNY and CDR2 is SVGAGI (reference sequence). CDR3: CASSPLSGSYNEQFF. The CDR3 coding sequence is TGTGCCAGCAGTCCTCTAAGCGGGAGCTACAATGAGCAGTTCTTC.

This clone appeared a single time. The rearrangement joins TRBV7-3 to TRBJ2-1, with D tentatively TRBD2 (5 bases). The V and J ends lost 2 bases and 5 bases respectively, with 7 bases between them. Germline V gene sequence: CDR1 SGHTA, CDR2 FQGTGA. The CDR3 contains 13 residues. CDR3 loop: CASSLAGDNEQFF. The DNA of the CDR3 is TGTGCCAGCAGCTTAGCGGGCGACAATGAGCAGTTCTTC.

This rearrangement joins TRBV4-3 to TRBJ2-7; no clear D gene. The CDR3 is 14 amino acids. V shed 4 bases and J shed 6 bases, with 16 bases lying between them. Germline lookup yields CDR1 LGHNA and CDR2 YSLEER. DNA for the CDR3: TGCGCCAGCAGCCCGATGGTCAGCACGGGCGAGCAGTACTTC. Residues: CASSPMVSTGEQYF.

The V and J genes are TRBV7-6 and TRBJ1-2; D unresolved. Trimming shortened V by 3 bases and J by 5 bases, and 16 bases separated the two germline ends. CDR3 size: 15 residues. The V gene's germline CDR1 is SGHVS and CDR2 FNYEAQ. The CDR3 loop reads CASSFGEGSKYGYTF. The CDR3, as DNA: TGTGCCAGCAGCTTCGGGGAGGGTTCCAAATATGGCTACACCTTC.

The chain employs TRBV4-2 and TRBJ1-4, with 9 bases matching TRBD1. Germline V gene lookup returns CDR1 LGHNA and CDR2 YNFKEQ. V lost 4 bases, J lost 7 bases, and 4 bases stayed unmatched. This CDR3 has 14 residues. The CDR3 bases are TGTGCCAGCAGCCCGGGACAGGGAGGTGAAAAACTGTTTTTT. Protein: CASSPGQGGEKLFF.

The count of this clone is one. The chain has TRBV9 and TRBJ2-1, with no clear D. This CDR3 spans 13 amino acids. V dropped 0 bases and J dropped 3 bases, with 4 bases sitting between them. Germline-derived CDR1 and CDR2 are SGDLS and YYNGEE. The CDR3 spells CASSVARYNEQFF. Written as DNA, the CDR3 is TGTGCCAGCAGCGTAGCTCGCTACAATGAGCAGTTCTTC. The whole variable domain, remainder taken from reference TRBV9 and TRBJ2-1, is DSGVTQTPKHLITATGQRVTLRCSPRSGDLSVYWYQQSLDQGLQFLIQYYNGEERAKGNILERFSAQQFPDLHSELNLSSLELGDSALYFCASSVARYNEQFFGPGTRLTVL.

V is TRBV28 and J is TRBJ2-1; TRBD2 aligns across 8 bases. After removal of 3 bases from V and 6 bases from J, the junction contained 4 bases not matched to a gene. In germline, CDR1 is MDHEN, CDR2 SYDVKM. The CDR3 has 14 residues. The chain's CDR3 is CASSFTGGGNEQFF. The DNA of the CDR3 is TGTGCCAGCAGTTTCACGGGAGGGGGCAATGAGCAGTTCTTC.

The chain links TRBV28 to TRBJ1-2; D is perhaps TRBD1 (6 bases). Germline assignment: CDR1 MDHEN and CDR2 SYDVKM. The V end lost 3 bases, the J end lost 8 bases, and 19 bases lay between the germline ends. This CDR3 comprises 15 residues. CDR3 sequence (DNA): TGTGCCAGCAGTTTGGAATTCCAGGGGCAAGAGGGCTACACCTTC. This sequence encodes CASSLEFQGQEGYTF.

V gene TRBV2 combines with J gene TRBJ1-4, with TRBD1 matching over 10 bases. This CDR3 is built from 13 residues. V gave up 6 bases and J gave up 8 bases; unmatched junction bases: 3. Germline lookup yields CDR1 SNHLY and CDR2 FYNNEI. CDR3 region: CASRGQGREKLFF. CDR3 DNA: TGTGCCAGCAGGGGACAGGGGAGGGAAAAACTGTTTTTT. Based on the CDR3 plus reference TRBV2 and TRBJ1-4, the full variable domain is EPEVTQTPSHQVTQMGQEVILRCVPISNHLYFYWYRQILGQKVEFLVSFYNNEISEKSEIFDDQFSVERPDGSNFTLKIRSTKLEDSAMYFCASRGQGREKLFFGSGTQLSVL.

The rearrangement uses TRBV18 and TRBJ2-6; TRBD2 might be the D (5 bases). CDR1 KGHSH and CDR2 LQKENI come from the germline V gene. V shed 2 bases and J shed 2 bases, with 16 bases lying between them. The CDR3 spans 18 residues. In DNA form, the CDR3 reads TGTGCCAGCTCACCAACTACCGGGGAGCTACCTGGGGCCAACGTCCTGACTTTC. Translating gives CASSPTTGELPGANVLTF.

Worth noting for this clone: Distinct nucleotide sequences in the sample also encode this CDR3. V usage is TRBV14 and J usage is TRBJ1-1; 7 bases fit TRBD1. CDR3 size: 13 residues. Per germline, CDR1 SGHDN and CDR2 FVKESK. J gave up 4 bases and V 1 base, and 0 bases lay outside the gene matches. The CDR3 sequence: CASSQGTGTEAFF. DNA of the CDR3: TGTGCCAGCAGCCAAGGGACAGGCACTGAAGCTTTCTTT.

The V gene is TRBV6-5, the J gene TRBJ2-5, with D possibly being TRBD2 (6 bases). V lost 2 bases and J lost 7, with 14 bases in between. The CDR3 runs to 14 residues. Germline-derived CDR1 and CDR2 are MNHEY and SVGAGI. The CDR3 reads CASSYLGGRGTQYF. The CDR3 DNA reads TGTGCCAGCAGTTACCTCGGGGGTCGAGGGACCCAGTACTTC.

This clone is a singleton in its sample. The chain combines TRBV5-6 with TRBJ2-7, with unresolved D. Trimming left V 4 bases short and J 0 bases short, with 8 bases between. CDR1 is SGHDT, CDR2 YYEEEE, per germline. The CDR3 loop spans 13 amino acids. The DNA for the CDR3 is TGTGCCAGCAGCCCTGGCCACTCCTACGAGCAGTACTTC. It specifies CASSPGHSYEQYF. Using reference TRBV5-6 and TRBJ2-7 for the parts outside the CDR3, the full variable domain is DAGVTQSPTHLIKTRGQQVTLRCSPKSGHDTVSWYQQALGQGPQFIFQYYEEEERQRGNFPDRFSGHQFPNYSSELNVNALLLGDSALYLCASSPGHSYEQYFGPGTRLTVT.

CDR3 loop: CASSLSYRGEGETQYF. DNA for the CDR3: TGTGCCAGCAGCTTGTCATACAGGGGGGAGGGAGAGACCCAGTACTTC. The chain combines TRBV11-3 with TRBJ2-5; a weak D match, TRBD1 (8 bases). Germline V gene lookup returns CDR1 SGHNT and CDR2 YENEEA. The CDR3 is 16 amino acids. V gave up 3 bases and J gave up 4 bases, with 18 bases separating them. The variable domain in full, completed from reference TRBV11-3 and TRBJ2-5, reads EAGVVQSPRYKIIEKKQPVAFWCNPISGHNTLYWYLQNLGQGPELLIRYENEEAVDDSQLPKDRFSAERLKGVDSTLKIQPAELGDSAVYLCASSLSYRGEGETQYFGPGTRLLVL.

V is TRBV7-2 and J is TRBJ2-7; tentatively, D is TRBD2 (5 bases). The germline gives CDR1 SGHTA, CDR2 FQGNSA. Trimming removed 1 base from V and 5 bases from J, with 21 bases in between. The CDR3 has 17 amino acids. CDR3: CASSLVRWMDGGNEQYF. CDR3 DNA sequence: TGTGCCAGCAGCTTAGTGAGGTGGATGGACGGAGGAAACGAGCAGTACTTC. Supplemented by reference TRBV7-2 and TRBJ2-7, the full variable domain reads GAGVSQSPSNKVTEKGKDVELRCDPISGHTALYWYRQSLGQGLEFLIYFQGNSAPDKSGLPSDRFSAERTGGSVSTLTIQRTQQEDSAVYLCASSLVRWMDGGNEQYFGPGTRLTVT.

The chain recombines TRBV9 with TRBJ2-5; 9 bases align to TRBD1. Germline V gives CDR1 SGDLS, CDR2 YYNGEE. The V gene end was trimmed by 0 bases and the J gene end by 5 bases; junction bases not matched to a gene: 8. The CDR3 runs to 16 residues. The CDR3 nucleotides read TGTGCCAGCAGCGTAGGGATACAGGGGGCTGGGGAGACCCAGTACTTC. Protein: CASSVGIQGAGETQYF. The full variable domain, with the rest looked up from reference TRBV9 and TRBJ2-5, is DSGVTQTPKHLITATGQRVTLRCSPRSGDLSVYWYQQSLDQGLQFLIQYYNGEERAKGNILERFSAQQFPDLHSELNLSSLELGDSALYFCASSVGIQGAGETQYFGPGTRLLVL.

The chain employs TRBV18 and TRBJ2-3; the D is unclear. This CDR3 spans 15 amino acids. With 1 base removed from V and 1 base from J, the gap between germline ends came to 9 bases. Germline CDR1 reads KGHSH; CDR2 reads LQKENI. The CDR3 bases are TGTGCCAGCTCACCACTTTTCGGTCGCACAGATACGCAGTATTTT. Protein product: CASSPLFGRTDTQYF. The entire variable domain, with the rest obtained from reference TRBV18 and TRBJ2-3, is as follows: NAGVMQNPRHLVRRRGQEARLRCSPMKGHSHVYWYRQLPEEGLKFMVYLQKENIIDESGMPKERFSAEFPKEGPSILRIQQVVRGDSAAYFCASSPLFGRTDTQYFGPGTRLTVL.

The J gene is TRBJ1-1, the V gene TRBV5-1; 8 bases match TRBD1. The CDR3 extends over 14 amino acids. V lost 4 bases and J lost 0; bases outside the gene matches: 2. Per germline, CDR1 SGHRS and CDR2 YFSETQ. In DNA, the CDR3 is TGCGCCAGCAGCGTGGGACAGGTGAACACTGAAGCTTTCTTT. As protein: CASSVGQVNTEAFF.

CDR3 nucleotide sequence: TGTGCCAGCAGTTTAGCTTCGGGGGGCAATCAGCCCCAGCATTTT. Translated, it gives CASSLASGGNQPQHF. The J gene is TRBJ1-5, the V gene TRBV28; D is possibly TRBD1 (5 bases). CDR3 length: 15 residues. In germline, CDR1 is MDHEN, CDR2 SYDVKM. The ends were cut back, 2 bases at V and 2 bases at J, with 10 bases in the middle. Full variable domain (missing parts from reference TRBV28 and TRBJ1-5): DVKVTQSSRYLVKRTGEKVFLECVQDMDHENMFWYRQDPGLGLRLIYFSYDVKMKEKGDIPEGYSVSREKKERFSLILESASTNQTSMYLCASSLASGGNQPQHFGDGTRLSIL.

The V gene is TRBV29-1, the J gene TRBJ2-5; D perhaps matches TRBD2 (5 bases). From germline, CDR1 is SQVTM and CDR2 ANQGSEA. V was trimmed by 3 bases and J by 5 bases, leaving 13 bases between them. This CDR3 is 13 amino acids long. In DNA, the CDR3 is TGCAGCGTTGAGAGGGCGGCCCGGGAGACCCAGTACTTC. Translating it yields CSVERAARETQYF.

CDR3 protein: CASRPTGGAGYEQYF. CDR3 nucleotides: TGTGCCAGCAGACCGACGGGGGGCGCAGGCTACGAGCAGTACTTC. V is TRBV6-1 and J is TRBJ2-7; tentative D call: TRBD2 (7 bases). With 6 bases removed from V and 3 bases from J, the gap between germline ends came to 18 bases. Germline V gene lookup returns CDR1 MNHNS and CDR2 SASEGT. The CDR3 totals 15 residues.

Comments on this clone: A junction end diverges from the germline sequence, so it may reflect a read error. V usage is TRBV7-9 and J usage is TRBJ1-5, with 9 nucleotides matching TRBD1. Germline assignment: CDR1 SEHNR and CDR2 FQNEAQ (reference sequence). The CDR3 covers 16 residues. The CDR3 here is CSSSGSGTGLGQPQHF. Written as DNA, the CDR3 is TGTTCCAGCAGCGGATCCGGGACAGGGCTCGGTCAGCCCCAGCATTTT.

The rearrangement uses TRBV19 and TRBJ1-1; D is uncertain. CDR3 length equals 11 residues. Per germline, CDR1 LNHDA and CDR2 SQIVND (reference sequence). V lost 8 bases to trimming and J lost 4 bases, with 8 bases between them. The chain's CDR3 is CASFWLTEAFF. CDR3 nucleotide sequence: TGTGCCAGTTTTTGGCTCACTGAAGCTTTCTTT.